This T cell receptor (beta chain) was identified during a study of PD-1 blockade in classical Hodgkin lymphoma. Some clones are missing from TCRdb's copy, which holds only in-frame ones; the method was immunoSEQ multiplex PCR. This table has about 90,000 clones, about 83% appearing once. The V segment lost 11 bases and the J segment 4 bases; nucleotides outside the gene matches: 11. This CDR3 has 14 residues. Germline CDR1 is ENHRY and CDR2 is SYGVKD. Worth noting for this clone: Its antigen is as yet unknown.

Time point denoted: cycle 4 day 1 (C4D1), after less than 7 weeks of nivolumab. Following autologous stem cell transplantation, relapse occurred in every patient, and exposure to brentuximab vedotin varied. Patients' outcomes at their best amounted to complete response, partial response or progressive disease. General study points: Newly diagnosed patients reportedly trailed healthy donors in baseline TCR diversity.

The receptor was derived from a human donor with classical Hodgkin lymphoma. The V and J genes are TRBV10-3 and TRBJ1-1; 9 bases line up with TRBD1. The source material was peripheral blood mononuclear cells (PBMCs), sampled before the fourth cycle of nivolumab. CDR3 bases: TGTGCCTCAGCGGCGGGACAGGGTATCACTGAAGCTTTCTTT. This translates into CASAAGQGITEAFF.